The source of this T cell receptor beta chain is a study of CD8 T cells in ankylosing spondylitis. The V and J ends lost 5 bases and 5 bases, in that order; junction bases with no gene match: 8. This CDR3 spans 15 amino acids. In this sample, this clonotype turned up many times. TCRdb re-called the 5' RACE reads with MiXCR, one entry per CDR3 protein. The table shows around 160,000 distinct CDR3 sequences, with approximately 10% occurring only once. This TCR came from a male donor with ankylosing spondylitis or in good health (not recorded which). This chain uses TRBV12-3 or TRBV12-4 with TRBJ1-4; 7 nucleotides match TRBD1. Input material: blood, either unsorted or a sorted T cell fraction (not recorded which). The CDR3 DNA sequence: TGTGCCAGCAGTCCATATCAGGGGGGCAATGAAAAACTGTTTTTT. Translation: CASSPYQGGNEKLFF.